This entry concerns a single TCR beta chain. Its antigen remains unidentified. V was shortened by 0 bases and J by 2 bases, with 13 bases between the two germline ends. Per germline, CDR1 LGHNA and CDR2 YSLEER. The CDR3 is made up of 16 amino acids. The entry originates in a study of T-cell memory formation after mild COVID-19. 5'RACE primed from the constant segment yielded TCR alpha and TCR beta cDNA libraries bearing sample barcodes and UMIs. One entry per CDR3 protein results from TCRdb running MiXCR on the 5' RACE reads. The sample yields fewer than 95,000 distinct CDR3 sequences, about 13% seen once. General study results and limits: Clones that shrank (day 15 to 85) were balanced CD4/CD8, whereas later expanders leaned CD4+. Researchers found some responding clones in pre-infection memory, a sign that cross-reactive memory joined.

The J gene is TRBJ1-2, the V gene TRBV4-3; unclear D gene. The sample comprised PBMCs or a T cell subset sorted from them (not recorded which). The TCR originated in an adult woman who had mild COVID-19 (a few samples of this study predate the infection). Cell type and time point are not known. The DNA for the CDR3 is TGCGCCAGCAGCCAAGATAGGTCCGTTAGGAACTATGGCTACACCTTC. Its protein is CASSQDRSVRNYGYTF.